This is a list of T cell receptor beta chains from one sample in a study of T cell clones after liver transplantation. Some clones are missing from TCRdb's copy, which holds only in-frame ones; the method was immunoSEQ multiplex PCR. The sample shows about 80,000 clones, about 82% of them seen only once. The sample here was CD4+ T cells from blood, taken about 46 months after liver transplant. These receptors all stem from a human patient who received a liver transplant. Some T cells may be graft donor cells. CDR3s leave out the opening cysteine and the closing phenylalanine or tryptophan.

12	TRBV18	ASSPPGTNEKLF
16	TRBV5-4	ASSHPGPGGRMNTEAF
12	TRBV7-9	ASGIMGRVHGYT
12	TRBV2	ASSESGVGETQY
13	TRBV19	ASSEGGGRNQPQH
12	TRBV10-3	AISESSGDNEQF
13	TRBV6-6	ASSYWGTGNNEQF
12	TRBV29-1	SVEGGGDKEKLF
12	TRBV18	ASSQGVMDTEAF
12	TRBV5-1	ASSDPQGSTEAF
9	TRBV20-1	SAGQAREQF
14	TRBV13	ASSPRSGSWAYEQY
12	TRBV5-6	ASAGGTGVGEAF
13	TRBV25-1	ASLFTSGRCYEQY
15	TRBV28	ASALTGFDSSYNEQF
11	TRBV6-5	ASSHRDTGEQY
13	TRBV5-5	ASSLDIRGNQPQH
14	TRBV18	ASSHRGAPGTDTQY
10	TRBV29-1	SVGDSNYGYT
12	TRBV14	ASSQVARNYGYT
15	TRBV19	ASSIGRGSGGTDTQY
11	TRBV5-6	ASSLQGNTEAF
13	TRBV6-4	ASSDRTHINYGYT
9	TRBV11-2	ASRGPETQY
10	TRBV11-2	ASSQQSAEQY
17	TRBV4-1	ASSQFEPLRIARNTEAF
12	TRBV9	ASSPGGWGGIQY
12	TRBV28	ASRAGTGLYGYT
14	TRBV19	ASSRVLRGLRLEQF
12	TRBV5-6	ASSLVGTVDEQF
16	TRBV7-9	ASSLDWGGRKSYNEQF
13	TRBV6-6	ASSSGQGHSYEQY
10	TRBV30	AWAPRVKELF
12	TRBV7-6	ASSWGNMGETQY
13	TRBV11-2	ASSRLGLLTDTQY